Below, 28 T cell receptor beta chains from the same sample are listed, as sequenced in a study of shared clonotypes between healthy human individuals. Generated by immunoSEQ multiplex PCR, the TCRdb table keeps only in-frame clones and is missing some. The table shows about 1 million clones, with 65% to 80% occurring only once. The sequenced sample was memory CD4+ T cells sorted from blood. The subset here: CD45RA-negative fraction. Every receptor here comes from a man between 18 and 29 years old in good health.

In nucleotides, the CDR3 is TGTGCCAGCAGTTTATCCCCGTACCTAATACTAGCGGGAAATGAGGCAGATACGCAGTATTTT. As protein: CASSLSPYLILAGNEADTQYF. The V gene is TRBV28, the J gene TRBJ2-3; the match to TRBD2 covers 10 bases. CDR1 and CDR2 from the germline V gene are MDHEN and SYDVKM. V was pared by 1 base and J by 4 bases, with 20 bases of the junction left unmatched. The CDR3 extends over 21 amino acids.

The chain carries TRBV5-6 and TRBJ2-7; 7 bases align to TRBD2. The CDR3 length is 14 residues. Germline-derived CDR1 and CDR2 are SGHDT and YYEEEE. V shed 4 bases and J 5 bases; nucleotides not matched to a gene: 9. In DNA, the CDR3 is TGTGCCAGCAGCACTCGGACTAGTTATAACGAGCAGTACTTC. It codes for CASSTRTSYNEQYF.

The CDR3 loop is CASSLGTVHNSPLHF. The CDR3 nucleotides are TGTGCCAGCAGCTTAGGTACAGTCCATAATTCACCCCTCCACTTT. The rearrangement joins TRBV13 to TRBJ1-6; D gene ambiguous. Trimming took 0 bases from V and 5 from J, leaving 8 bases between them. CDR1 is PRHDT and CDR2 is FYEKMQ in the germline V gene (reference sequence). This CDR3 is 15 amino acids long. Variable domain in full (rest from reference TRBV13 and TRBJ1-6): AAGVIQSPRHLIKEKRETATLKCYPIPRHDTVYWYQQGPGQDPQFLISFYEKMQSDKGSIPDRFSAQQFSDYHSELNMSSLELGDSALYFCASSLGTVHNSPLHFGNGTRLTVT.

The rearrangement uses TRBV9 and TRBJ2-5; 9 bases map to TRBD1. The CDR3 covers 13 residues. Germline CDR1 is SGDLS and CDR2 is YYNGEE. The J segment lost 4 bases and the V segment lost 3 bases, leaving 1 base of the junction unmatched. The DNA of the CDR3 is TGTGCCAGCAGCGCGGACAGGGGAGAGACCCAGTACTTC. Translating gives CASSADRGETQYF.

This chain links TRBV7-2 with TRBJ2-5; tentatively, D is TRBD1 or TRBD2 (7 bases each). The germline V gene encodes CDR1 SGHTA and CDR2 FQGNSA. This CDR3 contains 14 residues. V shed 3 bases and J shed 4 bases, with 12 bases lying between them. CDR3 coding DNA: TGTGCCAGCAGCTTGAAGCGGGACAGAGAGACCCAGTACTTC. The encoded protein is CASSLKRDRETQYF. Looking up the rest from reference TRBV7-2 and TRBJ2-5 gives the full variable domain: GAGVSQSPSNKVTEKGKDVELRCDPISGHTALYWYRQSLGQGLEFLIYFQGNSAPDKSGLPSDRFSAERTGGSVSTLTIQRTQQEDSAVYLCASSLKRDRETQYFGPGTRLLVL.

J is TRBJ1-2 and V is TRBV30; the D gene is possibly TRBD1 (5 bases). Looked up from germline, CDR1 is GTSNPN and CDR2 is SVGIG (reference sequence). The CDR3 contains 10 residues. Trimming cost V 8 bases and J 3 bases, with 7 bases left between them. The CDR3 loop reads CAQGDYGYTF. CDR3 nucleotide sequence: TGTGCCCAGGGAGACTATGGCTACACCTTC.

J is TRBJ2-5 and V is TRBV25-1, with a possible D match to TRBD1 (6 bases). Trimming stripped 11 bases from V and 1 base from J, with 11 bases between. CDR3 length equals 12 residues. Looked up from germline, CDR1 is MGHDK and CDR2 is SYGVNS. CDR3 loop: CAAGAVQETQYF. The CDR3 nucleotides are TGTGCCGCAGGGGCCGTCCAAGAGACCCAGTACTTC.

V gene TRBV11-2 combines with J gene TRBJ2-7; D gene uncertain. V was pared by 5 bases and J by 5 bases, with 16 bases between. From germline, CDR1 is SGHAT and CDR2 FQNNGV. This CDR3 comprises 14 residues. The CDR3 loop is CASSQAHAFHEQYF. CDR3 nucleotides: TGTGCCAGCAGCCAAGCTCATGCGTTTCACGAGCAGTACTTC.

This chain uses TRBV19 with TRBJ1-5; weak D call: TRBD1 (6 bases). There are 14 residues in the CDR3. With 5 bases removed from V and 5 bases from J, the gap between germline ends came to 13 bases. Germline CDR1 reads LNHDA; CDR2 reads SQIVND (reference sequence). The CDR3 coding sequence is TGTGCCAGTAGTCCTCAGGGGAATGATCAGCCCCAGCATTTT. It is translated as CASSPQGNDQPQHF. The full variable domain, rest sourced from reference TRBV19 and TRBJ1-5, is DGGITQSPKYLFRKEGQNVTLSCEQNLNHDAMYWYRQDPGQGLRLIYYSQIVNDFQKGDIAEGYSVSREKKESFPLTVTSAQKNPTAFYLCASSPQGNDQPQHFGDGTRLSIL.

CDR3 sequence reads: CAIGGREALQETQYF. In DNA, the CDR3 is TGTGCCATCGGCGGGCGGGAGGCCCTCCAAGAGACCCAGTACTTC. The chain joins TRBV10-3 to TRBJ2-5; TRBD2 matches at 8 bases. V trimming: 8 bases; J trimming: 1 base; junction bases outside the gene matches: 9. The CDR3 length is 15 residues. The germline V gene has CDR1 ENHRY and CDR2 SYGVKD.

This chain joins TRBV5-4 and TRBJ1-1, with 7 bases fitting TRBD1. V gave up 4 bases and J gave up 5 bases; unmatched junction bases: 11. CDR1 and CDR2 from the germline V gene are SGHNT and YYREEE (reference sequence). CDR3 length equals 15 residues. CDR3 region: CASSPRQGGVTEAFF. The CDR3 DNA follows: TGTGCCAGCAGCCCTCGACAGGGAGGGGTTACTGAAGCTTTCTTT.

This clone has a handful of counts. In DNA, the CDR3 is TGTGCCAGCAGTGTACAACGGACAGGGGACGAGCAGTACTTC. Residues: CASSVQRTGDEQYF. The rearrangement joins TRBV2 to TRBJ2-7, with TRBD1 identical over 9 bases. Trimming at V came to 4 bases and at J to 5 bases, leaving 6 bases not matched to a gene. The CDR3 loop spans 14 amino acids. Looked up from germline, CDR1 is SNHLY and CDR2 is FYNNEI.

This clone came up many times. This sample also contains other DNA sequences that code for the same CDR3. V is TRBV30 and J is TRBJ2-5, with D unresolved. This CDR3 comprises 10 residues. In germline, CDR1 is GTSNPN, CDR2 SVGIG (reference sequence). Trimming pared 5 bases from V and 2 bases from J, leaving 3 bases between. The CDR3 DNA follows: TGTGCCTGGGCGCAAGAGACCCAGTACTTC. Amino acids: CAWAQETQYF.

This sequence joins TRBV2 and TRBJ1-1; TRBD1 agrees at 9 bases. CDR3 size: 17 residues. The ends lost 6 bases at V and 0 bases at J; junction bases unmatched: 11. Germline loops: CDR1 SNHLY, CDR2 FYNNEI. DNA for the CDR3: TGTGCCAGCAGAGGACAGGGGTTCGGGGTGCTGAACACTGAAGCTTTCTTT. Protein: CASRGQGFGVLNTEAFF. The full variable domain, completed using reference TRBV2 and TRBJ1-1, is EPEVTQTPSHQVTQMGQEVILRCVPISNHLYFYWYRQILGQKVEFLVSFYNNEISEKSEIFDDQFSVERPDGSNFTLKIRSTKLEDSAMYFCASRGQGFGVLNTEAFFGQGTRLTVV.

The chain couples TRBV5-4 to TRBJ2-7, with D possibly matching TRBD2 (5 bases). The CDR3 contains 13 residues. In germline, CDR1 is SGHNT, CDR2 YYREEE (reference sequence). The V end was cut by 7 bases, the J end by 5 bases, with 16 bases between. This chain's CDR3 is CASVEREKNEQYF. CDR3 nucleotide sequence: TGTGCCAGCGTGGAGAGGGAAAAAAACGAGCAGTACTTC. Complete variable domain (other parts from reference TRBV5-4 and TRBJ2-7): ETGVTQSPTHLIKTRGQQVTLRCSSQSGHNTVSWYQQALGQGPQFIFQYYREEENGRGNFPPRFSGLQFPNYSSELNVNALELDDSALYLCASVEREKNEQYFGPGTRLTVT.

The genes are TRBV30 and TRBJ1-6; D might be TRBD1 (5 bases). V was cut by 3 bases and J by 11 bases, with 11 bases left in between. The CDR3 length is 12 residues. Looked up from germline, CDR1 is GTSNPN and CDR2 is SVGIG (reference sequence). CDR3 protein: CAWSRLGAPLHF. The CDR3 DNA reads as TGTGCCTGGAGCAGGCTAGGGGCACCCCTCCACTTT.

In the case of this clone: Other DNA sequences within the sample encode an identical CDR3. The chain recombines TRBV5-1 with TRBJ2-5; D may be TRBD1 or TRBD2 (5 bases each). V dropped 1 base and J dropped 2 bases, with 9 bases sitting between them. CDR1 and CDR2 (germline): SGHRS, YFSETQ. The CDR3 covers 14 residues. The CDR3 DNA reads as TGCGCCAGCAGCTTGTCGGGGCAGCAAGAGACCCAGTACTTC. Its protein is CASSLSGQQETQYF.

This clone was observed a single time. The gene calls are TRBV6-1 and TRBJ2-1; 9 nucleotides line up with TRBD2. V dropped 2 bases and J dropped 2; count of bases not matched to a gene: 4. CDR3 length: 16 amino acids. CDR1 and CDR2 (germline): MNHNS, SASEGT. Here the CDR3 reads CASSESASGTYNEQFF. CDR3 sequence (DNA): TGTGCCAGCAGTGAATCGGCTAGCGGGACCTACAATGAGCAGTTCTTC.

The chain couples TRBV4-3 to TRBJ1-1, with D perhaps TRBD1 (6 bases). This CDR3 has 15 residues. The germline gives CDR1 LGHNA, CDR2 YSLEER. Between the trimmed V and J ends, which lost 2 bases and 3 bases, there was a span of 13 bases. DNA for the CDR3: TGCGCCAGCAGCCAACGGACAGCTCGTGACACTGAAGCTTTCTTT. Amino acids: CASSQRTARDTEAFF.

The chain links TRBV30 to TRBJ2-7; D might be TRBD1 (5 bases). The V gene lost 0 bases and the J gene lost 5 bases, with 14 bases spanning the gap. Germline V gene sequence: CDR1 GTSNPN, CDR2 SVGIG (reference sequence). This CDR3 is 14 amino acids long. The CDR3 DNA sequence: TGTGCCTGGAGTGTGTCTTGGGGCCCCCACGAGCAGTACTTC. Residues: CAWSVSWGPHEQYF.

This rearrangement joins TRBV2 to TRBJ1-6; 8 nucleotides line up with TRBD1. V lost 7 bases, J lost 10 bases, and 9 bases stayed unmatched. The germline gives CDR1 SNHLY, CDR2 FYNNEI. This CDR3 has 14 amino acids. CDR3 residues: CASKPDRGSSPLHF. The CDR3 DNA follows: TGTGCCAGCAAACCTGACAGGGGTTCCTCACCCCTCCACTTT.

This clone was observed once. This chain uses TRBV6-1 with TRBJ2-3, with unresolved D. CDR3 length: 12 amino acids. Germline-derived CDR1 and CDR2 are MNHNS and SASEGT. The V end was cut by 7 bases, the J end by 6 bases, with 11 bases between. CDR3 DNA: TGTGCCAGCACCCGGAACGTCGATACGCAGTATTTT. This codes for CASTRNVDTQYF.

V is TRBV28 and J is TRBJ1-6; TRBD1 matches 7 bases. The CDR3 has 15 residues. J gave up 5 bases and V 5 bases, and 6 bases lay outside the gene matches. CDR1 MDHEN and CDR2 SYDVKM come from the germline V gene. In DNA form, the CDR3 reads TGTGCCAGCAGTCCCTCGACAGGGAATAATTCACCCCTCCACTTT. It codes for CASSPSTGNNSPLHF.

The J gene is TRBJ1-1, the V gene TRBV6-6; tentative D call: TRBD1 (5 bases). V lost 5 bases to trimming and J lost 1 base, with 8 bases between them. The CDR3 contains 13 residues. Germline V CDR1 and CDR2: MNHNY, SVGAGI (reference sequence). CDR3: CASSRQKNTEAFF. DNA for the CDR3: TGTGCCAGCAGTCGACAGAAGAACACTGAAGCTTTCTTT.

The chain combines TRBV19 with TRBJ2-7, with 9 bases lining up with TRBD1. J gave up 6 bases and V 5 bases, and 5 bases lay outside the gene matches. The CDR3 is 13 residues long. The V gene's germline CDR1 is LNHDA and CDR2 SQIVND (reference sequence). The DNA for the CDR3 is TGTGCCAGTAGTGAGAACAGGGGGCTCGAGCAGTACTTC. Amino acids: CASSENRGLEQYF.

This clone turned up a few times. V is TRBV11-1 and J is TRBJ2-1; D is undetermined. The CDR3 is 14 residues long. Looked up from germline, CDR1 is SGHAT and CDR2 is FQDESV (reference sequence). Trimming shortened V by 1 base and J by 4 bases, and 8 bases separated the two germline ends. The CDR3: CASSLDGSYNEQFF. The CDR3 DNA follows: TGTGCCAGCAGCTTAGATGGGTCGTACAATGAGCAGTTCTTC.

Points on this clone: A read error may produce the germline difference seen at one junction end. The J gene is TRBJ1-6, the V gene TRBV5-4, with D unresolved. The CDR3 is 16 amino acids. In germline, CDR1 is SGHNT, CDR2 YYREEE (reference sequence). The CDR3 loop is CASSLQESSYNSLLHF. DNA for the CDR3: TGTGCCAGCAGCTTGCAGGAGAGCTCCTATAATTCACTCCTCCACTTT.

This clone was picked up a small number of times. In DNA form, the CDR3 reads TGTGCTAGTGGTTTGGGAGCGGGGCGTGCGGTCGAGCAGTACTTC. Protein sequence: CASGLGAGRAVEQYF. V is TRBV12-5 and J is TRBJ2-7; 7 bases are shared with TRBD2. J was trimmed by 6 bases and V by 1 base; bases with no gene match: 9. CDR1 is LGHNT and CDR2 is FRNRAP in the germline V gene. The CDR3 contains 15 residues.